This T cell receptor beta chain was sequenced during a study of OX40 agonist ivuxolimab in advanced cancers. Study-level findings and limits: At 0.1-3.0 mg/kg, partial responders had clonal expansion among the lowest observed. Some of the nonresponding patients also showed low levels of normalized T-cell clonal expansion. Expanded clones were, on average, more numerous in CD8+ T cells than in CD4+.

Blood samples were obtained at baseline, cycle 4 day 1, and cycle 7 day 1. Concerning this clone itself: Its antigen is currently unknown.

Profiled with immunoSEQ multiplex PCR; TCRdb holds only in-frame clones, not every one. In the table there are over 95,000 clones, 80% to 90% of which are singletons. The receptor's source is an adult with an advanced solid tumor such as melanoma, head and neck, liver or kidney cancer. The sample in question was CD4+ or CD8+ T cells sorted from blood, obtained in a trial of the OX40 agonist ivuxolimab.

CDR3 sequence (DNA): TGTGCCAGCAGTTTTAGGGAACAAGCGTACTTC. As protein: CASSFREQAYF. The chain couples TRBV28 to TRBJ2-7; D is undetermined. The V gene's germline CDR1 is MDHEN and CDR2 SYDVKM. The CDR3 contains 11 residues. V lost 3 bases to trimming and J lost 12 bases, with 12 bases between them.